The rows below give T cell receptor beta chains drawn from one sample of a study of T cells in Graves' hyperthyroidism and ophthalmopathy. TCRdb processed the multiplex PCR reads anew with MiXCR; each CDR3 protein has one entry. Of under 350,000 distinct CDR3 sequences in the sample, roughly 18% are singletons; the top ten hold 45% to 55%. Sequencing used blood. The source of these receptors is a woman in her fifties or sixties with Graves' hyperthyroidism. Each CDR3 is given with its conserved first and last residue. The D gene is left open where the match is weak. Only part of the rows carry a size: once, few, many, or a class if the clone is expanded.

TRBJ1-1 | TRBV20-1 | many | - | CSAQQDHTEAFF | TGCAGTGCCCAACAGGATCACACTGAAGCTTTCTTT
TRBJ1-1 | TRBV4-1 | many | TRBD1 | CASSQRTGGRETEAFF | TGCGCCAGCAGCCAACGGACAGGGGGCAGAGAAACTGAAGCTTTCTTT
TRBJ2-1 | TRBV27 | few | - | CASRTAGPSEQFF | TGTGCCAGCAGGACTGCAGGGCCCTCTGAGCAGTTCTTC
TRBJ1-3 | TRBV12-3/TRBV12-4 | many | - | CASSLPNTIYF | TGTGCCAGCAGTTTACCAAACACCATATATTTT
TRBJ2-7 | TRBV15 | few | TRBD2 | CATSPSGNSLYEQYF | TGTGCCACCAGCCCTAGCGGGAACTCGCTATACGAGCAGTACTTC
TRBJ2-2 | TRBV10-1 | few | - | CASSEFPPGTANTGELFF | TGCGCCAGCAGTGAGTTCCCCCCAGGGACTGCGAACACCGGGGAGCTGTTTTTT
TRBJ1-1 | TRBV12-3/TRBV12-4 | many | - | CASRGGWVGEAFF | TGTGCCAGCAGAGGGGGGTGGGTCGGTGAAGCTTTCTTT
TRBJ2-5 | TRBV10-3 | - | TRBD1 | CAIKDREWETQYF | TGTGCCATCAAGGACAGGGAATGGGAGACCCAGTACTTC
TRBJ1-2 | TRBV30 | - | TRBD1 | CAWSLRGGQGHYGYTF | TGTGCCTGGAGCCTAAGGGGGGGACAGGGACACTATGGCTACACCTTC
TRBJ1-2 | TRBV12-3/TRBV12-4 | many | - | CASSFDPTNYGYTF | TGTGCCAGCAGTTTTGATCCAACCAACTATGGCTACACCTTC
TRBJ2-7 | TRBV28 | few | TRBD2 | CASSFASGSSYEQYF | TGTGCCAGCAGCTTCGCTAGCGGGAGCTCCTACGAGCAGTACTTC
TRBJ2-5 | TRBV7-2 | few | - | CASSTPWDKKETQYF | TGTGCCAGCAGCACCCCTTGGGACAAAAAAGAGACCCAGTACTTC
TRBJ1-2 | TRBV30 | few | TRBD1 | CAWDRGNGYTF | TGTGCCTGGGACAGGGGAAATGGCTACACCTTC
TRBJ2-4 | TRBV28 | many | - | CASSLGFSKNIQYF | TGTGCCAGCAGTTTGGGTTTTTCCAAAAACATTCAGTACTTC
TRBJ1-1 | TRBV5-1 | - | - | CASSLGELNTEAFF | TGCGCCAGCAGCTTGGGTGAATTGAACACTGAAGCTTTCTTT
TRBJ1-5 | TRBV6-1 | few | - | CASGTRGQPQHF | TGTGCCAGCGGTACTAGAGGGCAGCCCCAGCATTTT
TRBJ2-5 | TRBV19 | - | - | CASSNDYAQETQYF | TGTGCCAGTAGTAACGACTACGCCCAAGAGACCCAGTACTTC
TRBJ1-5 | TRBV20-1 | - | TRBD1 | CSADRANQPQHF | TGCAGTGCTGACAGGGCTAATCAGCCCCAGCATTTT
TRBJ2-1 | TRBV2 | - | - | CASRLVNEQFF | TGTGCCAGCAGACTAGTTAATGAGCAGTTCTTC
TRBJ2-5 | TRBV7-9 | few | - | CASSSGGSGQLQETQYF | TGTGCCAGCAGCTCAGGGGGGTCGGGACAGCTACAAGAGACCCAGTACTTC
TRBJ1-1 | TRBV6-2/TRBV6-3 | - | TRBD1 | CASSQKTGAYTEAFF | TGTGCCAGCAGTCAGAAAACAGGGGCGTACACTGAAGCTTTCTTT
TRBJ1-5 | TRBV28 | few | - | CASTAVGGIGGQRQPQHF | TGTGCCAGTACAGCAGTTGGTGGGATTGGAGGACAGCGGCAGCCCCAGCATTTT
TRBJ1-2 | TRBV20-1 | - | - | CSARDSKFDGYTF | TGCAGTGCTAGAGATTCGAAGTTTGATGGCTACACCTTC
TRBJ2-1 | TRBV28 | - | TRBD2 | CASRPEGGRADNEQFF | TGTGCCAGCAGACCAGAGGGCGGGAGGGCCGACAATGAGCAGTTCTTC
TRBJ2-1 | TRBV2 | - | TRBD1 | CASTRDRGRDEQFF | TGTGCCAGCACCCGGGACAGGGGAAGGGATGAGCAGTTCTTC
TRBJ2-5 | TRBV11-1 | many | - | CASRPSSGPAQETQYF | TGTGCCAGCAGGCCCTCCTCCGGACCCGCACAAGAGACCCAGTACTTC
TRBJ2-7 | TRBV11-2 | - | - | CASSPTPPGAGEQYF | TGTGCCAGCAGCCCAACCCCTCCCGGGGCAGGCGAGCAGTACTTC
TRBJ2-5 | TRBV20-1 | - | TRBD2 | CSATSGGSQETQYF | TGCAGTGCTACTAGCGGGGGGTCTCAAGAGACCCAGTACTTC
TRBJ1-5 | TRBV27 | many | - | CASSLTADSNQPQHF | TGTGCCAGCAGTTTAACAGCCGATAGCAATCAGCCCCAGCATTTT
TRBJ2-5 | TRBV12-3/TRBV12-4 | few | - | CASSPVGGAETQYF | TGTGCCAGCAGTCCCGTTGGAGGGGCAGAGACCCAGTACTTC
TRBJ1-1 | TRBV7-9 | once | - | CASSLQANSEAFF | TGTGCCAGCAGCTTGCAGGCTAACTCTGAAGCTTTCTTT
TRBJ1-1 | TRBV19 | - | - | CASSSRTALNTEAFF | TGTGCCAGTAGTTCTCGGACAGCGCTGAACACTGAAGCTTTCTTT
TRBJ1-5 | TRBV20-1 | - | - | CSARTEINQPQHF | TGCAGTGCTAGGACAGAGATCAATCAGCCCCAGCATTTT
TRBJ2-1 | TRBV7-2 | many | - | CASSLGRFDEQFF | TGTGCCAGCAGCTTAGGCCGGTTCGATGAGCAGTTCTTC
TRBJ2-5 | TRBV6-1 | - | TRBD1 | CASSLTGVGETQYF | TGTGCCAGCAGTTTAACAGGGGTTGGAGAGACCCAGTACTTC
TRBJ1-1 | TRBV28 | many | TRBD1 | CASRGQGLGSGGTEAFF | TGTGCCAGCAGAGGACAGGGACTAGGAAGTGGAGGCACTGAAGCTTTCTTT
TRBJ2-1 | TRBV3-1 | many | TRBD2 | CASSQVAGGPQFF | TGTGCCAGCAGCCAGGTTGCGGGGGGGCCTCAGTTCTTC
TRBJ2-3 | TRBV5-1 | - | TRBD2 | CASSSRASGSVTDTQYF | TGCGCCAGCAGCTCACGGGCTAGCGGGAGCGTCACAGATACGCAGTATTTT
TRBJ1-4 | TRBV2 | many | - | CASSEDSPATNEKLFF | TGTGCCAGCAGTGAAGACTCGCCCGCAACTAATGAAAAACTGTTTTTT
TRBJ1-1 | TRBV19 | - | TRBD1 | CASSTQGGAEAFF | TGTGCCAGTAGTACACAGGGGGGAGCTGAAGCTTTCTTT
TRBJ1-6 | TRBV6-2/TRBV6-3 | - | - | CASIGGSDSPLHF | TGTGCCAGCATTGGGGGTTCTGATTCACCCCTCCACTTT
TRBJ1-3 | TRBV3-1 | - | - | CASQRTARNTIYF | TGTGCCAGCCAGCGGACAGCGAGAAACACCATATATTTT
TRBJ1-1 | TRBV4-2 | few | TRBD1 | CASSRPTGTDLNTEAFF | TGTGCCAGCAGCCGACCCACCGGGACAGACTTGAACACTGAAGCTTTCTTT
TRBJ1-1 | TRBV30 | few | - | CAWSVGGGNTEAFF | TGTGCCTGGAGTGTAGGCGGGGGCAACACTGAAGCTTTCTTT
TRBJ2-3 | TRBV5-1 | many | - | CASSLDGGLGTDTQYF | TGCGCCAGCAGCTTGGACGGCGGACTCGGCACAGATACGCAGTATTTT
TRBJ1-1 | TRBV29-1 | - | - | CSVKTVWGNTEAFF | TGCAGCGTTAAGACCGTTTGGGGGAACACTGAAGCTTTCTTT
TRBJ2-2 | TRBV3-1 | - | - | CASSQVRGAAGELFF | TGTGCCAGCAGCCAAGTTAGGGGGGCCGCCGGGGAGCTGTTTTTT
TRBJ2-1 | TRBV7-7 | few | TRBD2 | CASSFGLAAYNEQFF | TGTGCTAGCAGCTTTGGACTAGCGGCGTACAATGAGCAGTTCTTC
TRBJ2-2 | TRBV12-3/TRBV12-4 | many | - | CASSPRGWELFF | TGTGCCAGCAGCCCACGCGGCTGGGAGCTGTTTTTT
TRBJ2-7 | TRBV7-9 | - | - | CASSLAGNSHEQYF | TGTGCCAGCAGCTTAGCGGGCAACTCCCACGAGCAGTACTTC
TRBJ1-4 | TRBV20-1 | many | - | CSARQQGNEKLFF | TGCAGTGCTAGGCAACAGGGCAATGAAAAACTGTTTTTT
TRBJ2-2 | TRBV6-5 | - | - | CASSYRDTGELFF | TGTGCCAGCAGTTACCGGGACACCGGGGAGCTGTTTTTT
TRBJ1-1 | TRBV18 | many | TRBD1 | CASSPQTGVGANTEAFF | TGTGCCAGCTCACCCCAGACAGGGGTTGGGGCGAACACTGAAGCTTTCTTT
TRBJ1-1 | TRBV2 | once | - | CASRDSGGNTEAFF | TGTGCCAGCAGGGACTCCGGGGGTAACACTGAAGCTTTCTTT
TRBJ1-5 | TRBV11-2 | - | - | CASSQSFGQPQHF | TGTGCCAGCAGCCAAAGCTTTGGTCAGCCCCAGCATTTT
TRBJ2-1 | TRBV2 | many | TRBD2 | CASSRMSGLAGGPPYNEQFF | TGTGCCAGCAGCCGAATGAGTGGACTAGCGGGAGGGCCCCCCTACAATGAGCAGTTCTTC
TRBJ2-3 | TRBV5-6 | - | - | CASSVRTEGTDTQYF | TGTGCCAGCAGCGTTAGGACAGAAGGCACAGATACGCAGTATTTT
TRBJ2-7 | TRBV28 | many | TRBD2 | CASSFEREAHEQYF | TGTGCCAGCAGTTTTGAGCGGGAGGCCCACGAGCAGTACTTC
TRBJ2-3 | TRBV6-1 | many | - | CASRASGDGTDTQYF | TGTGCCAGCAGGGCGTCGGGGGACGGCACAGATACGCAGTATTTT
TRBJ1-4 | TRBV4-1 | few | - | CASSNSGPTNEKLFF | TGCGCCAGCAGCAACTCGGGGCCAACTAATGAAAAACTGTTTTTT